The 21 T cell receptor beta chains below come from one sample, sequenced in a study of blood T cell repertoires in COVID-19. The data were produced by immunoSEQ multiplex PCR, yet TCRdb's version contains in-frame clones alone and is incomplete. The data show a few hundred thousand clones, around 89% seen once. The specimen was PBMCs or T cells enriched from blood (not recorded which). All receptors derive from a woman aged 25 to 39 who had recovered from COVID-19.

The chain joins TRBV6-1 to TRBJ1-5, with D perhaps matching TRBD1 (5 bases). The CDR3 extends over 15 amino acids. Germline V gene data show CDR1 as MNHNS and CDR2 as SASEGT. Trimming took 3 bases from V and 1 from J, leaving 10 bases between them. The CDR3 sequence is CASSELTESNQPQHF. The CDR3 DNA reads TGTGCCAGCAGTGAGTTGACAGAGAGCAATCAGCCCCAGCATTTT.

The chain has TRBV15 and TRBJ1-1; possibly TRBD1 for D (6 bases). The germline V gene encodes CDR1 LNHNV and CDR2 YYDKDF (reference sequence). Trimming removed 0 bases at V and 5 bases at J, with 16 bases between. The CDR3 extends over 16 amino acids. CDR3 protein: CATSRDWTETGTEAFF. CDR3 DNA sequence: TGTGCCACCAGCAGAGACTGGACAGAAACGGGAACTGAAGCTTTCTTT. Filled out from reference TRBV15 and TRBJ1-1, the complete variable domain reads DAMVIQNPRYQVTQFGKPVTLSCSQTLNHNVMYWYQQKSSQAPKLLFHYYDKDFNNEADTPDNFQSRRPNTSFCFLDIRSPGLGDTAMYLCATSRDWTETGTEAFFGQGTRLTVV.

The chain joins TRBV28 to TRBJ2-6; D is perhaps TRBD2 (6 bases). Per germline, CDR1 MDHEN and CDR2 SYDVKM. This CDR3 is 15 amino acids long. V was shortened by 8 bases and J by 4 bases, with 15 bases between the two germline ends. CDR3 sequence: CASGRAEGGANVLTF. DNA for the CDR3: TGTGCCAGCGGACGGGCGGAGGGAGGGGCCAACGTCCTGACTTTC.

This chain connects TRBV25-1 to TRBJ1-2, with a weak D call TRBD1 (6 bases). The CDR3 extends over 14 amino acids. Trimming cost V 8 bases and J 3 bases, with 16 bases left between them. Germline CDR1 MGHDK, CDR2 SYGVNS. CDR3 nucleotide sequence: TGTGCCAGCGAAGACGCAGGGGACCACTATGGCTACACCTTC. Translating it yields CASEDAGDHYGYTF.

J is TRBJ2-1 and V is TRBV7-3; 9 bases match TRBD1. Trimming took 4 bases from V and 7 from J; bases not matched to a gene: 8. This CDR3 comprises 15 residues. The germline V gene encodes CDR1 SGHTA and CDR2 FQGTGA. DNA for the CDR3: TGTGCCAGCAGCTCCACCGCTGGACAGGGGAATGAGCAGTTCTTC. Amino acids: CASSSTAGQGNEQFF.

The chain uses TRBV5-8 and TRBJ1-5, with 11 bases fitting TRBD1. The CDR3 contains 15 residues. V lost 4 bases, J lost 8 bases, and 8 bases stayed unmatched. CDR1 is SGHTS, CDR2 YDEGEE, per germline. CDR3 DNA: TGTGCCAGCAGCCTTAGGACAGGGGGCCCTAAGCCCCAGCATTTT. Translating gives CASSLRTGGPKPQHF.

The chain carries TRBV5-4 and TRBJ2-2; a possible D gene is TRBD2 (6 bases). This CDR3 spans 13 amino acids. Trimming took 7 bases from V and 1 from J, leaving 8 bases between them. Germline V gene data show CDR1 as SGHNT and CDR2 as YYREEE (reference sequence). The CDR3 sequence: CASGRENTGELFF. The DNA of the CDR3 is TGTGCCAGCGGGCGGGAGAACACCGGGGAGCTGTTTTTT.

The V gene is TRBV14, the J gene TRBJ2-5, with D perhaps matching TRBD2 (7 bases). Trimming removed 0 bases from V and 2 bases from J, with 16 bases in between. The germline V gene encodes CDR1 SGHDN and CDR2 FVKESK. The CDR3 has 17 residues. The DNA for the CDR3 is TGTGCCAGCAGCCAAGATCAGGCGCGGGGGCCTCAAGAGACCCAGTACTTC. As protein: CASSQDQARGPQETQYF.

V is TRBV11-2 and J is TRBJ1-1, with 8 bases fitting TRBD1. CDR1 SGHAT and CDR2 FQNNGV come from the germline V gene. Trimming cost V 5 bases and J 4 bases; bases outside gene matches: 3. There are 13 residues in the CDR3. CDR3 sequence reads: CASSPQGGTEAFF. The DNA for the CDR3 is TGTGCCAGCAGCCCACAGGGGGGCACTGAAGCTTTCTTT.

The gene calls are TRBV28 and TRBJ2-3; TRBD1 matches 11 bases. J gave up 6 bases and V 4 bases, and 9 bases lay outside the gene matches. This CDR3 has 16 residues. From germline, CDR1 is MDHEN and CDR2 SYDVKM. The CDR3 DNA reads as TGTGCCAGCAGTTCCCCCGGGACAGGGGGTCGGGATACGCAGTATTTT. It specifies CASSSPGTGGRDTQYF.

This clone is a singleton in its sample. The rearrangement uses TRBV19 and TRBJ1-5; D is uncertain. There are 11 residues in the CDR3. V gave up 3 bases and J gave up 9 bases, with 6 bases separating them. Germline V gives CDR1 LNHDA, CDR2 SQIVND (reference sequence). The CDR3 coding sequence is TGTGCCAGTAGTATTTCGGGGCCCCAGCATTTT. Its protein product is CASSISGPQHF.

The J gene is TRBJ2-1, the V gene TRBV20-1, with D perhaps TRBD2 (7 bases). V gave up 3 bases and J gave up 9 bases, with 21 bases separating them. This CDR3 contains 15 residues. Germline V gene lookup returns CDR1 DFQATT and CDR2 SNEGSKA (reference sequence). The CDR3 coding sequence is TGCAGTGCTAGTGTTGTTGGCGGGAGCAGGGGTGAGCAGTTCTTC. This sequence encodes CSASVVGGSRGEQFF.

The CDR3 nucleotides read TGCAGCGTCGCACAGGCGGCCAACACTGAAGCTTTCTTT. This translates into CSVAQAANTEAFF. This chain uses TRBV29-1 with TRBJ1-1, with D maybe TRBD1 (5 bases). This CDR3 is built from 13 residues. Trimming cost V 6 bases and J 2 bases, with 13 bases left between them. Germline loops: CDR1 SQVTM, CDR2 ANQGSEA.

The CDR3, as DNA: TGTGCCAGCAGCTCCGTAATTGGACAGGGGCCAGTTTCTAACTATGGCTACACCTTC. This gives the protein CASSSVIGQGPVSNYGYTF. The V gene is TRBV7-8, the J gene TRBJ1-2; 9 bases are shared with TRBD1. The CDR3 totals 19 residues. V dropped 4 bases and J dropped 0; count of bases not matched to a gene: 15. Germline V gene data show CDR1 as SGHVS and CDR2 as FQNEAQ.

This rearrangement joins TRBV10-3 to TRBJ2-1; TRBD1 is a possible D gene (6 bases). V gave up 5 bases and J gave up 2 bases, with 10 bases separating them. This CDR3 contains 14 residues. Per the germline V gene, CDR1 is ENHRY and CDR2 is SYGVKD. This CDR3 reads CAISKGETYNEQFF. The CDR3 coding sequence is TGTGCCATCAGTAAGGGGGAGACCTACAATGAGCAGTTCTTC.

The chain is built from TRBV18 and TRBJ1-1, with 8 bases lining up with TRBD1. The CDR3 spans 12 residues. After removal of 5 bases from V and 11 bases from J, the junction contained 7 bases not matched to a gene. Looked up from germline, CDR1 is KGHSH and CDR2 is LQKENI. The CDR3 region is CASSVQGASAFF. In DNA form, the CDR3 reads TGTGCCAGCTCAGTCCAGGGGGCCAGCGCTTTCTTT.

This sequence joins TRBV9 and TRBJ2-3; 8 bases fit TRBD2. This CDR3 has 16 residues. Germline V gene sequence: CDR1 SGDLS, CDR2 YYNGEE. V lost 4 bases, J lost 1 base, and 8 bases stayed unmatched. As DNA, the CDR3 is TGTGCCAGCAGCCCCAGCCTGACTAGCGGCACAGATACGCAGTATTTT. It codes for CASSPSLTSGTDTQYF.

CDR3 loop: CASSLSAGGWNTF. In nucleotides, the CDR3 is TGTGCCAGCAGCTTATCAGCGGGGGGCTGGAACACCTTC. The chain has TRBV11-2 and TRBJ1-2, with a tentative D call TRBD1 (6 bases). The CDR3 totals 13 residues. Germline V gene lookup returns CDR1 SGHAT and CDR2 FQNNGV. V was trimmed by 2 bases and J by 12 bases, leaving 16 bases between them.

The CDR3 spells CSASPQGDEKLFF. The DNA of the CDR3 is TGCAGTGCTAGTCCACAGGGGGATGAAAAACTGTTTTTT. V usage is TRBV20-1 and J usage is TRBJ1-4; TRBD1 agrees at 8 bases. V lost 3 bases, J lost 6 bases, and 3 bases stayed unmatched. Germline CDR1 reads DFQATT; CDR2 reads SNEGSKA (reference sequence). The CDR3 has 13 residues.

The chain combines TRBV7-9 with TRBJ1-4; 9 bases fit TRBD1. V lost 6 bases and J lost 3; bases outside the gene matches: 5. This CDR3 is 15 amino acids long. The germline V gene encodes CDR1 SEHNR and CDR2 FQNEAQ (reference sequence). CDR3 sequence (DNA): TGTGCCAGCAGTTCACAGGGGGCCCCTAATGAAAAACTGTTTTTT. Its protein product is CASSSQGAPNEKLFF.

The J gene is TRBJ2-2, the V gene TRBV7-2, with 12 bases matching TRBD2. CDR3 length: 19 residues. The V gene's germline CDR1 is SGHTA and CDR2 FQGNSA. The J segment lost 3 bases and the V segment lost 1 base, leaving 9 bases of the junction unmatched. The CDR3, as DNA: TGTGCCAGCAGCTTAGTGCTAGCGGGAGGGCTTGGTGACACCGGGGAGCTGTTTTTT. It yields the protein CASSLVLAGGLGDTGELFF.